This section outlines one T cell receptor beta chain sequence together with its context. Its antigen is undetermined. This sample is drawn from a study of T cell clones after liver transplantation. The wider study: Third-party-reactive TCRbeta sequences from pre-transplant mixed lymphocyte reactions served as antigen-independent comparators.

Sequencing used immunoSEQ multiplex PCR; TCRdb keeps in-frame clones, though not all of them. The table lists 24,000 or so clones, more than 65% of them singletons, with around 3% in the top ten. V was clipped by 4 bases and J by 1 base; unmatched bases: 5. Looked up from germline, CDR1 is SGHRS and CDR2 is YFSETQ. This CDR3 spans 15 amino acids. Study-wide findings and caveats: Graft donor-reactive T cells possibly entered the graft instead of undergoing deletion.

The chain links TRBV5-1 to TRBJ2-5; 9 bases agree with TRBD1. Sequencing used CD4+ T cells from blood, obtained before liver transplant. The receptor was derived from a human donor who received a liver transplant. CDR3 DNA sequence: TGCGCCAGCAGCCGGACAGGGGCCTTCCAAGAGACCCAGTACTTC. Translation: CASSRTGAFQETQYF.